A single sample is the source of the 4 T cell receptor beta chains below, sequenced in a study of blood T cell repertoires in COVID-19 (TCRdb year 2020). Library construction relied on the immunoSEQ multiplex PCR assay. Held by TCRdb, this immuneACCESS table contains in-frame sequences only and omits some clones. Under half of the omission traces to an unresolved V gene where checked; the cause of the rest is unknown. The sample yields under 300,000 clones; roughly 86% were counted once. The ten most abundant clones make up approximately 13% of the sample. The sample taken for sequencing was peripheral blood. The source is an older man with acute or convalescent COVID-19.

The V call is TRBV5-1, the J call TRBJ1-6; 7 nucleotides match TRBD1. V lost 0 bases to trimming and J lost 8 bases; unmatched junction nucleotides: 5. Germline CDR1 reads SGHRS; CDR2 reads YFSETQ. The CDR3 spans 15 residues. DNA for the CDR3: TGCGCCAGCAGCTTGGGACAGGGAGACGATTCACCCCTCCACTTT. Its protein product is CASSLGQGDDSPLHF.

The chain has TRBV5-1 and TRBJ1-2; tentative D call: TRBD1 (6 bases). Germline lookup yields CDR1 SGHRS and CDR2 YFSETQ. The germline V and J ends were trimmed by 0 bases and 3 bases, with 12 bases remaining between them. This CDR3 has 15 residues. CDR3 loop: CASSLGGQDHYGYTF. The CDR3 nucleotides read TGCGCCAGCAGCTTGGGGGGGCAGGACCACTATGGCTACACCTTC.

The rearrangement links TRBV27 to TRBJ2-1; TRBD1 agrees at 10 bases. The V and J ends lost 4 bases and 2 bases, in that order; junction bases with no gene match: 8. The CDR3 consists of 17 residues. Germline assignment: CDR1 MNHEY and CDR2 SMNVEV (reference sequence). The CDR3 nucleotides are TGTGCCAGCAGTTCGTGGGCCGGGACAGGGGCCTACAATGAGCAGTTCTTC. This gives the protein CASSSWAGTGAYNEQFF.

This clone was observed a handful of times. The rearrangement uses TRBV10-3 and TRBJ1-3, with unresolved D. The CDR3 is 13 residues long. Per germline, CDR1 ENHRY and CDR2 SYGVKD. V lost 7 bases and J 9 bases, leaving 16 bases between the germline ends. Here the CDR3 reads CAITREGGGTIYF. The CDR3 DNA is TGTGCCATCACCCGGGAAGGCGGCGGCACCATATATTTT.